What follows are 7 T cell receptor beta chains derived from one specimen sequenced in a study of blood T cell repertoires in COVID-19. TCRdb keeps only in-frame clones here, not all; method: immunoSEQ multiplex PCR. The table shows about 170,000 clones, with approximately 79% occurring only once. Source material: peripheral blood. The receptors come from an elderly woman with acute or convalescent COVID-19.

The count of this clone is one. V is TRBV5-4 and J is TRBJ2-3, with D perhaps TRBD1 (6 bases). Germline lookup yields CDR1 SGHNT and CDR2 YYREEE (reference sequence). Trimming left V 4 bases short and J 0 bases short, with 15 bases between. CDR3 length: 16 residues. The DNA for the CDR3 is TGTGCCAGCAGCCCACGGACAGATACTAGCACAGATACGCAGTATTTT. This gives the protein CASSPRTDTSTDTQYF.

The J gene is TRBJ2-1, the V gene TRBV3-1 (or the pseudogene TRBV3-2); tentatively, D is TRBD2 (6 bases). CDR1 LGHDT and CDR2 YNNKEL come from the germline V gene (reference sequence). V dropped 6 bases and J dropped 4 bases, with 19 bases sitting between them. The CDR3 runs to 16 residues. Here the CDR3 DNA reads TGTGCCAGCAGTCGGGACTTAGGGCCCCCTTACAATGAGCAGTTCTTC. Translated: CASSRDLGPPYNEQFF.

This sequence joins TRBV12-3 or TRBV12-4 and TRBJ1-4; D not certain. Trimming stripped 3 bases from V and 6 bases from J, with 8 bases between. This CDR3 spans 13 amino acids. CDR3 residues: CASSLQTDEKLFF. The CDR3 DNA sequence: TGTGCCAGCAGTTTGCAAACGGATGAAAAACTGTTTTTT.

This chain links TRBV5-1 with TRBJ2-3; D perhaps matches TRBD1 (5 bases). The ends were cut back, 5 bases at V and 1 base at J, with 17 bases in the middle. Germline V gives CDR1 SGHRS, CDR2 YFSETQ. CDR3 length: 16 residues. The CDR3 protein is CASSFQGSLGTDTQYF. The DNA for the CDR3 is TGCGCCAGCAGTTTCCAGGGTAGCCTCGGCACAGATACGCAGTATTTT.

The chain recombines TRBV19 with TRBJ2-7, with a weak D call TRBD2 (6 bases). The CDR3 spans 11 residues. Germline assignment: CDR1 LNHDA and CDR2 SQIVND (reference sequence). Trimming shortened V by 6 bases and J by 9 bases, and 12 bases separated the two germline ends. The CDR3 loop reads CASRAEGVQYF. For the CDR3, the DNA is TGTGCCAGTAGAGCGGAGGGAGTGCAGTACTTC.

This clone was counted only a few times. The V gene is TRBV6-5, the J gene TRBJ2-7, with TRBD2 as a possible D gene (6 bases). This CDR3 is 15 amino acids long. V was clipped by 5 bases and J by 1 base, with 15 bases between them. Per germline, CDR1 MNHEY and CDR2 SVGAGI. In DNA, the CDR3 is TGTGCCAGCAGTCGAACCGCGGGACTTTCCTACGAGCAGTACTTC. Protein: CASSRTAGLSYEQYF.

This chain uses TRBV7-9 with TRBJ2-3; 8 positions agree with TRBD2. J gave up 4 bases and V 6 bases, and 3 bases lay outside the gene matches. This CDR3 comprises 13 residues. From germline, CDR1 is SEHNR and CDR2 FQNEAQ (reference sequence). In DNA form, the CDR3 reads TGTGCCAGCAGACGGGAGGGGGCAGATACGCAGTATTTT. Its translation is CASRREGADTQYF.